Shown below are 30 T cell receptor beta chains from a single sample sequenced in a study of T cell repertoires in cytomegalovirus infection. Each CDR3 protein gets one entry after TCRdb re-called the reads with MiXCR. The sample lists more than 400,000 distinct CDR3 sequences; about 26% were seen once. Sequencing used PBMCs. The receptors come from a human donor in good health (CMV status not recorded). Some clones in this sample may be carry-over from other donors' samples.

This clonotype was detected only a few times. The chain combines TRBV6-6 with TRBJ1-1; possible D gene TRBD1, 5 bases. Germline CDR1 and CDR2: MNHNY and SVGAGI (reference sequence). Trimming removed 2 bases from V and 1 base from J, with 8 bases in between. The CDR3 has 14 residues. The CDR3 nucleotides read TGTGCCAGCAGTTACGGGGCAGCGAACACTGAAGCTTTCTTT. Translated, it gives CASSYGAANTEAFF.

This clonotype occurred a few times. The rearrangement joins TRBV7-9 to TRBJ1-2; D unclear. Deletions cut 5 bases from V and 0 bases from J, with 13 bases between. CDR1 and CDR2 (germline): SEHNR, FQNEAQ (reference sequence). The length of the CDR3 is 15 residues. The CDR3 bases are TGTGCCAGCAGCGCTCGTGACAAACCTAACTATGGCTACACCTTC. The encoded protein is CASSARDKPNYGYTF.

Notes on this clonotype: A read error is possible here, since a much larger clone lies one base away. The chain has TRBV20-1 and TRBJ2-1, with 9 bases aligning to TRBD2. CDR3 length equals 15 residues. Germline loops: CDR1 DFQATT, CDR2 SNEGSKA (reference sequence). V lost 8 bases and J lost 8; bases outside the gene matches: 16. CDR3 coding DNA: TGCAGTACTAATTCTGGACTAGCGTTCTCGGATGAGCAGTTCTTC. It is translated as CSTNSGLAFSDEQFF.

The chain has TRBV12-3 or TRBV12-4 and TRBJ2-1; 8 bases line up with TRBD2. The CDR3 is 15 residues long. With 6 bases clipped from V and 8 bases from J, the junction kept 12 bases outside the gene matches. CDR3: CASSPLGSGSYEQFF. The DNA for the CDR3 is TGTGCCAGCAGCCCCCTTGGGAGCGGGAGCTATGAGCAGTTCTTC.

The chain is built from TRBV27 and TRBJ1-5; 7 bases agree with TRBD1. V was clipped by 6 bases and J by 1 base; unmatched bases: 12. The CDR3 is 17 residues long. Germline V gene lookup returns CDR1 MNHEY and CDR2 SMNVEV (reference sequence). CDR3 region: CASSSTGSWRSNQPQHF. The CDR3 nucleotides read TGTGCCAGCAGCTCGACAGGGTCCTGGAGGAGCAATCAGCCCCAGCATTTT.

This chain connects TRBV5-1 to TRBJ2-2; either TRBD1 or TRBD2 may fit D (5 bases each). This CDR3 has 14 residues. V shed 4 bases and J shed 6 bases, with 13 bases lying between them. In germline, CDR1 is SGHRS, CDR2 YFSETQ. As DNA, the CDR3 is TGCGCCAGCAGCCACGCAATGGGGGCCGGGGAGCTGTTTTTT. As protein: CASSHAMGAGELFF.

V gene TRBV30 combines with J gene TRBJ1-5; D is possibly TRBD1 (5 bases). Germline CDR1 GTSNPN, CDR2 SVGIG (reference sequence). The V gene lost 5 bases and the J gene lost 2 bases, with 13 bases spanning the gap. This CDR3 comprises 14 residues. Here the CDR3 DNA reads TGTGCCTGGCGGGGGGGGGGGGGCAATCAGCCCCAGCATTTT. Translating it yields CAWRGGGGNQPQHF.

This clonotype was picked up a small number of times. V is TRBV7-2 and J is TRBJ2-3; 7 nucleotides agree with TRBD1. V shed 2 bases and J 6 bases; nucleotides not matched to a gene: 5. This CDR3 comprises 14 residues. CDR1 is SGHTA and CDR2 is FQGNSA in the germline V gene. The CDR3 DNA follows: TGTGCCAGCAGCTTAACACGCAGGGGGGATACGCAGTATTTT. This codes for CASSLTRRGDTQYF.

This chain's CDR3 is CAWGGPEKTSYEQYF. In DNA, the CDR3 is TGTGCCTGGGGTGGGCCAGAAAAAACCTCCTACGAGCAGTACTTC. The chain recombines TRBV30 with TRBJ2-7; D not resolved. Per germline, CDR1 GTSNPN and CDR2 SVGIG (reference sequence). This CDR3 has 15 amino acids. The V end lost 5 bases, the J end lost 0 bases, and 17 bases lay between the germline ends.

This clonotype came up a few times. The chain combines TRBV7-2 with TRBJ2-6; D remains unclear. Germline lookup yields CDR1 SGHTA and CDR2 FQGNSA. The CDR3 consists of 16 residues. The V end was cut by 2 bases, the J end by 0 bases, with 8 bases between. This chain's CDR3 is CASSLYRGSGANVLTF. CDR3 DNA sequence: TGTGCCAGCAGCTTATATCGAGGCTCTGGGGCCAACGTCCTGACTTTC.

This chain joins TRBV5-4 and TRBJ2-5, with 16 bases aligning to TRBD2. The CDR3 spans 17 residues. From germline, CDR1 is SGHNT and CDR2 YYREEE (reference sequence). Germline trimming cut 4 bases from V and 4 bases from J; bases unmatched to any gene: 7. CDR3 sequence: CASSSGTSGRGRETQYF. CDR3 sequence (DNA): TGTGCCAGCAGCAGCGGGACTAGCGGGAGGGGAAGAGAGACCCAGTACTTC.

The chain recombines TRBV12-3 or TRBV12-4 with TRBJ2-3, with a weak D call TRBD2 (6 bases). Deletions cut 3 bases from V and 2 bases from J, with 15 bases between. CDR3 size: 16 residues. The CDR3 bases are TGTGCCAGCAGTTTGTATCGAAGCGGGCACACAGATACGCAGTATTTT. Amino acid sequence: CASSLYRSGHTDTQYF.

Only a few counts were recorded for this clonotype. The rearrangement links TRBV6-5 to TRBJ2-7; D is unclear. Trimming pared 6 bases from V and 3 bases from J, leaving 15 bases between. The CDR3 is 14 residues long. Germline V CDR1 and CDR2: MNHEY, SVGAGI. CDR3 protein: CASSPDPAIYEQYV. Here the CDR3 DNA reads TGTGCCAGCAGCCCGGACCCGGCGATCTACGAGCAGTACGTC.

In this sample, this clonotype turned up many times. The chain carries TRBV10-3 and TRBJ2-3, with 10 nucleotides matching TRBD1. The length of the CDR3 is 13 residues. Trimming removed 9 bases from V and 5 bases from J; junction bases left unmatched: 5. CDR1 is ENHRY and CDR2 is SYGVKD in the germline V gene. The CDR3 protein is CAISTGGRDTQYF. CDR3 coding DNA: TGTGCCATTTCGACAGGGGGCCGAGATACGCAGTATTTT.

As to this clonotype: Relative to the germline gene, one junction end is altered; a read error may explain this. The rearrangement uses TRBV6-8 and TRBJ1-2; D may be TRBD1 (5 bases). This CDR3 region has 14 residues. CDR1 and CDR2 (germline): MNHGY, SAAAGT. The CDR3 nucleotides read TGTGCCATCAGTGGGGACGGACCACCGTATGGCTACACCTTC. Its translation: CAISGDGPPYGYTF.

The table lists this clonotype with a count of one. The V gene is TRBV7-9, the J gene TRBJ2-1; D unresolved. CDR1 and CDR2 (germline): SEHNR, FQNEAQ (reference sequence). The V end was cut by 3 bases, the J end by 10 bases, with 25 bases between. The CDR3 is 17 amino acids. Here the CDR3 DNA reads TGTGCCAGCAGCTTTTCACGTGAGGTAGTCGCAAGTAGGGAGCAGTTCTTC. This gives the protein CASSFSREVVASREQFF.

J is TRBJ2-2 and V is TRBV4-1, with D possibly being TRBD2 (6 bases). Looked up from germline, CDR1 is MGHRA and CDR2 is YSYEKL. The CDR3 is 17 residues long. The V end was cut by 3 bases, the J end by 0 bases, with 14 bases between. For the CDR3, the DNA is TGCGCCAGCAGCCACCCCACTGGAGGGACGAACACCGGGGAGCTGTTTTTT. Protein sequence: CASSHPTGGTNTGELFF.

The V and J genes are TRBV7-9 and TRBJ2-7; tentatively, D is TRBD2 (7 bases). The V end was cut by 6 bases, the J end by 5 bases, with 14 bases between. The CDR3 has 13 amino acids. Looked up from germline, CDR1 is SEHNR and CDR2 is FQNEAQ (reference sequence). The CDR3 DNA reads as TGTGCCAGCAGGGAAGTGGGGGGGCACGAGCAGTACGTC. This gives the protein CASREVGGHEQYV.

The chain links TRBV20-1 to TRBJ1-5; D is undetermined. Trimming stripped 5 bases from V and 5 bases from J, with 16 bases between. The CDR3 covers 14 residues. CDR1 DFQATT and CDR2 SNEGSKA come from the germline V gene (reference sequence). The CDR3 DNA reads TGCAGTGCTGGGTTCTGGAATGAGTATCAGCCCCAGCATTTT. Encoded protein: CSAGFWNEYQPQHF.

This clonotype was detected a few times. The gene calls are TRBV7-2 and TRBJ1-2; 10 bases map to TRBD1. The CDR3 runs to 17 residues. The V and J ends lost 2 bases and 4 bases, in that order; junction bases with no gene match: 10. From germline, CDR1 is SGHTA and CDR2 FQGNSA. The CDR3 here is CASSLSSGTGVPYGYTF. The CDR3 DNA follows: TGTGCCAGCAGCTTAAGTTCCGGGACAGGGGTTCCCTATGGCTACACCTTC.

On this clonotype itself: A much larger clone sits a single nucleotide away, making a read error possible. The V and J genes are TRBV7-2 and TRBJ2-5; 7 bases map to TRBD2. The V gene's germline CDR1 is SGHTA and CDR2 FQGNSA. The CDR3 sequence is 17 residues long. After removal of 2 bases from V and 5 bases from J, the junction contained 14 bases not matched to a gene. CDR3 in DNA: TGTGCCAGCAGCTTAAGGCGTCCTGGCGGGAGTTCTGAGACCCAGTACTTC. Translating it yields CASSLRRPGGSSETQYF.

The V call is TRBV6-5, the J call TRBJ2-1; no clear D gene. The germline V and J ends were trimmed by 4 bases and 6 bases, with 13 bases remaining between them. The CDR3 consists of 14 residues. Germline CDR1 and CDR2: MNHEY and SVGAGI. The chain's CDR3 is CASSFLLSPNEQFF. As DNA, the CDR3 is TGTGCCAGCAGTTTCCTCCTAAGTCCCAATGAGCAGTTCTTC.

The sample holds many counts of this clonotype. The genes are TRBV7-8 and TRBJ1-3; D gene unclear. V was trimmed by 1 base and J by 0 bases, leaving 4 bases between them. This CDR3 contains 14 residues. CDR1 and CDR2 from the germline V gene are SGHVS and FQNEAQ. CDR3 protein: CASSLVDSGNTIYF. As DNA, the CDR3 is TGTGCCAGCAGCTTAGTGGACTCTGGAAACACCATATATTTT.

Only a few counts were recorded for this clonotype. V usage is TRBV7-3 and J usage is TRBJ1-1; D is unresolved. Trimming took 5 bases from V and 0 from J, leaving 7 bases between them. CDR1 SGHTA and CDR2 FQGTGA come from the germline V gene. CDR3 length: 13 amino acids. The CDR3 nucleotides read TGTGCCAGCAGCCAACACCTGAACACTGAAGCTTTCTTT. Protein product: CASSQHLNTEAFF.

This chain uses TRBV4-3 with TRBJ2-1; possibly TRBD2 for D (6 bases). Germline V gene sequence: CDR1 LGHNA, CDR2 YSLEER. With 0 bases removed from V and 7 bases from J, the gap between germline ends came to 13 bases. This CDR3 has 15 amino acids. This CDR3 reads CASSQEPGARNEQFF. The CDR3 DNA sequence: TGCGCCAGCAGCCAAGAACCGGGAGCAAGAAATGAGCAGTTCTTC.

V and J are TRBV27 and TRBJ2-3, with 11 bases that match TRBD2. V shed 9 bases, J shed 2 bases, and the junction held 22 bases outside the gene matches. The germline V gene has CDR1 MNHEY and CDR2 SMNVEV (reference sequence). The length of the CDR3 is 20 residues. This CDR3 is CARSTIGTSGLVEVTDTQYF. The CDR3 DNA sequence: TGTGCCAGGAGCACAATCGGGACTAGCGGCCTCGTGGAAGTCACAGATACGCAGTATTTT.

This clonotype was detected only a few times. The chain employs TRBV28 and TRBJ1-4, with a tentative D call TRBD1 (5 bases). CDR3 size: 16 residues. Germline V lookup: CDR1 MDHEN, CDR2 SYDVKM. Trimming left V 1 base short and J 5 bases short, with 14 bases between. The CDR3 nucleotides are TGTGCCAGCAGTTTATTCGGGGCCGGATCAAATGAAAAACTGTTTTTT. Protein: CASSLFGAGSNEKLFF.

This clonotype appeared a few times. The chain joins TRBV20-1 to TRBJ1-5, with D hard to call. CDR3 length: 13 amino acids. V lost 1 base and J 7 bases, leaving 11 bases between the germline ends. Germline values: CDR1 DFQATT, CDR2 SNEGSKA (reference sequence). CDR3 loop: CSARAQIGQPQHF. The DNA of the CDR3 is TGCAGTGCTAGAGCCCAGATTGGCCAGCCCCAGCATTTT.

The rearrangement links TRBV6-5 to TRBJ2-7, with 7 positions matching TRBD2. Germline CDR1 is MNHEY and CDR2 is SVGAGI. J lost 0 bases, V lost 6 bases, and 11 bases had no gene match. The CDR3 is 16 amino acids. The CDR3 loop is CASSLSGTKSSYEQYF. In DNA form, the CDR3 reads TGTGCCAGCAGCCTATCCGGGACTAAGAGCTCCTACGAGCAGTACTTC.

V usage is TRBV28 and J usage is TRBJ1-2; maybe TRBD1 (5 bases). CDR1 and CDR2 (germline): MDHEN, SYDVKM. The CDR3 is made up of 15 amino acids. The V and J ends lost 10 bases and 6 bases respectively, with 24 bases between them. The CDR3 reads CAIPSGPLGGNGYTF. The CDR3 nucleotides are TGTGCCATCCCCTCCGGGCCTCTCGGGGGTAATGGCTACACCTTC.